The 11 T cell receptor beta chains reported below all come from one sample, sequenced in a study of blood T cell repertoires in COVID-19. Some clones are missing from TCRdb's copy, which holds only in-frame ones; the method was immunoSEQ multiplex PCR. The sample has about 190,000 clones, approximately 91% seen once. Sequenced input: peripheral blood. These receptors were taken from a man aged 35-49 years with acute or convalescent COVID-19.

This chain joins TRBV7-2 and TRBJ2-2; D gene uncertain. This CDR3 contains 13 residues. Trimming removed 1 base from V and 7 bases from J, with 7 bases in between. The germline CDR1 and CDR2 sequences are SGHTA and FQGNSA. The CDR3: CASSLEQIGELFF. CDR3 nucleotides: TGTGCCAGCAGCTTAGAACAAATCGGGGAGCTGTTTTTT.

J is TRBJ2-2 and V is TRBV24-1, with TRBD1 matching over 9 bases. Germline values: CDR1 KGHDR, CDR2 SFDVKD. The CDR3 totals 16 residues. The V gene end was trimmed by 4 bases and the J gene end by 2 bases; junction bases not matched to a gene: 4. The CDR3 spells CATSDRQGGNTGELFF. CDR3 nucleotide sequence: TGTGCCACCAGTGACCGACAGGGGGGTAACACCGGGGAGCTGTTTTTT.

The chain uses TRBV10-3 and TRBJ1-5, with D maybe TRBD1 (6 bases). The CDR3 consists of 16 residues. The germline gives CDR1 ENHRY, CDR2 SYGVKD. Trimming shortened V by 0 bases and J by 1 base, and 10 bases separated the two germline ends. The CDR3, as DNA: TGTGCCATCAGTGAGTCAGGGAGGGGGAGCAATCAGCCCCAGCATTTT. Its translation: CAISESGRGSNQPQHF.

The chain joins TRBV15 to TRBJ2-7; D possibly corresponds to TRBD1 (5 bases). V gave up 5 bases and J gave up 5 bases, with 16 bases separating them. The CDR3 loop spans 14 amino acids. The germline V gene encodes CDR1 LNHNV and CDR2 YYDKDF (reference sequence). The CDR3 nucleotides are TGTGCCACCAGCCCCAACCTGGCAGGGCACGAGCAGTACTTC. It codes for CATSPNLAGHEQYF.

V gene TRBV7-2 combines with J gene TRBJ1-6, with TRBD1 identical over 9 bases. The germline gives CDR1 SGHTA, CDR2 FQGNSA. CDR3 size: 16 residues. Trimming cost V 5 bases and J 7 bases; bases outside gene matches: 9. This CDR3 is CASSRSQGARNSPLHF. CDR3 bases: TGTGCCAGCAGCCGCTCACAGGGGGCTAGGAATTCACCCCTCCACTTT.

This chain uses TRBV19 with TRBJ1-2; TRBD1 matches 9 bases. The CDR3 length is 15 residues. V lost 3 bases to trimming and J lost 4 bases; unmatched junction nucleotides: 6. Germline values: CDR1 LNHDA, CDR2 SQIVND (reference sequence). The CDR3 DNA reads as TGTGCCAGTAGTATGCTCCGGGACAGGGCCTATGGCTACACCTTC. Amino acid sequence: CASSMLRDRAYGYTF.

This clone was counted a single time. The chain has TRBV6-5 and TRBJ2-2; D not resolved. V lost 5 bases, J lost 7 bases, and 14 bases lay in between. This CDR3 spans 14 amino acids. CDR1 is MNHEY and CDR2 is SVGAGI in the germline V gene. The CDR3 is CASSPSTTFGELFF. For the CDR3, the DNA is TGTGCCAGCAGTCCGTCGACAACTTTCGGGGAGCTGTTTTTT.

V gene TRBV6-5 combines with J gene TRBJ2-5; D not resolved. Trimming stripped 4 bases from V and 5 bases from J, with 5 bases between. CDR3 length: 11 amino acids. CDR1 MNHEY and CDR2 SVGAGI come from the germline V gene. The CDR3 loop reads CASSSPETQYF. DNA of the CDR3: TGTGCCAGCAGTTCCCCTGAGACCCAGTACTTC.

The chain couples TRBV10-2 to TRBJ1-1; D is possibly TRBD1 (5 bases). This CDR3 has 16 residues. The V gene's germline CDR1 is WSHSY and CDR2 SAAADI. Between the trimmed V and J ends, which lost 1 base and 1 base, there was a span of 13 bases. Written as DNA, the CDR3 is TGCGCCAGCAGTGAGTTCGGGGGAGGACAGAACACTGAAGCTTTCTTT. Amino acids: CASSEFGGGQNTEAFF.

This chain links TRBV7-8 with TRBJ2-2; 9 bases align to TRBD2. The CDR3 loop spans 16 amino acids. V lost 3 bases and J lost 1; bases outside the gene matches: 3. The germline CDR1 and CDR2 sequences are SGHVS and FQNEAQ. The CDR3 nucleotides read TGTGCCAGCAGCTTCCTAGCGGGGAAGAACACCGGGGAGCTGTTTTTT. Its protein is CASSFLAGKNTGELFF.

The chain has TRBV5-1 and TRBJ2-7; 10 nucleotides align to TRBD2. The CDR3 totals 18 residues. Germline CDR1 and CDR2: SGHRS and YFSETQ. V was pared by 3 bases and J by 0 bases, with 12 bases of the junction left unmatched. The CDR3 spells CASSSTSTSGHSSYEQYF. CDR3 bases: TGCGCCAGCAGCTCTACATCGACTAGCGGGCACAGCTCCTACGAGCAGTACTTC.